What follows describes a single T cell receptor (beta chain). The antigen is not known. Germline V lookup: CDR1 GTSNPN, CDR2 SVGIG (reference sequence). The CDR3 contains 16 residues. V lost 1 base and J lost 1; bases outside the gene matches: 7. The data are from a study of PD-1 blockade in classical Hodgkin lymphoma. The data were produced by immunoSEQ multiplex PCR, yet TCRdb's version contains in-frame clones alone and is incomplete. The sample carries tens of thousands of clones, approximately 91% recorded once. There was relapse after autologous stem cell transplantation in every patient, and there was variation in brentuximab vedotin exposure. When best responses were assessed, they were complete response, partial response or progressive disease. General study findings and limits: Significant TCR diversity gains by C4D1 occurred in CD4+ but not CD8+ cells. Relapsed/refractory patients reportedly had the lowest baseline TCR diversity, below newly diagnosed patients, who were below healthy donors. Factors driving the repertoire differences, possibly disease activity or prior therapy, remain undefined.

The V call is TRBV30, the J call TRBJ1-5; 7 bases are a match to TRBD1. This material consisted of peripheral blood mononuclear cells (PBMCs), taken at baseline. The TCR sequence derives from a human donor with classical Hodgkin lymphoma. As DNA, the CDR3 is TGTGCCTGGAGTGAGGGTCCGGGACAGAGCAATCAGCCCCAGCATTTT. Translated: CAWSEGPGQSNQPQHF.